The rows below give T cell receptor beta chains drawn from one sample of a study of OX40 agonist ivuxolimab in advanced cancers. The repertoire was sequenced with immunoSEQ multiplex PCR; TCRdb's copy has only in-frame clones and lacks some. Among approximately 75,000 clones listed, more than 90% were seen once. This specimen consisted of CD4+ or CD8+ T cells sorted from blood, obtained in a trial of the OX40 agonist ivuxolimab. The receptors were sampled from an adult with an advanced solid tumor such as melanoma, head and neck, liver or kidney cancer. Each CDR3 is given with its conserved first and last residue. The order of the fields is D gene, J gene, V gene, clone size, CDR3 protein, CDR3 DNA. D genes are given only for firm matches. Clone size is shown for a subset of rows, as once, few, many or a class of expanded clone.

>-|TRBJ2-4|TRBV15|-
CATSRYGFPGQEELKNIQYF
TGTGCCACCAGCAGGTATGGTTTTCCCGGCCAGGAGGAACTCAAAAACATTCAGTACTTC
>-|TRBJ2-5|TRBV18|-
CASSPMAVETQYF
TGTGCCAGCTCACCGATGGCAGTAGAGACCCAGTACTTC
>-|TRBJ2-3|TRBV11-3|-
CASSSERTDTQYF
TGTGCCAGCAGCTCAGAGCGCACAGATACGCAGTATTTT
>TRBD2|TRBJ2-2|TRBV11-2|few
CASSLVFSGRAYTGELFF
TGTGCCAGCAGCTTAGTATTTAGCGGGAGGGCCTACACCGGGGAGCTGTTTTTT
>-|TRBJ1-6|TRBV18|-
CASSPNQGNNSPLHF
TGTGCCAGCTCACCGAATCAGGGGAACAATTCACCCCTCCACTTT
>-|TRBJ2-5|TRBV5-1|-
CASSLVGEETQYF
TGCGCCAGCAGCTTGGTCGGGGAAGAGACCCAGTACTTC
>TRBD2|TRBJ2-5|TRBV6-6|-
CASRNGLAGQETQYF
TGTGCCAGCAGAAACGGACTAGCGGGGCAAGAGACCCAGTACTTC
>TRBD1|TRBJ1-2|TRBV27|-
CASRPFPRQGKGSGGYTF
TGTGCCAGCAGGCCATTTCCGAGACAGGGTAAGGGCTCGGGCGGCTACACCTTC
>TRBD2|TRBJ2-3|TRBV5-1|-
CASNFLAGGTDTQYF
TGCGCCAGCAATTTCCTAGCGGGGGGCACAGATACGCAGTATTTT
>TRBD2|TRBJ2-3|TRBV18|-
CASSPLAGGPADTQYF
TGTGCCAGCTCACCACTAGCGGGAGGGCCCGCAGATACGCAGTATTTT
>-|TRBJ2-7|TRBV5-1|-
CASSLETGSYEQYF
TGCGCCAGCAGCTTGGAAACAGGTTCCTACGAGCAGTACTTC
>TRBD1|TRBJ1-2|TRBV2|-
CASRSGTGDYGYTF
TGTGCCAGCAGGTCCGGGACAGGGGACTATGGCTACACCTTC
>TRBD1|TRBJ1-5|TRBV6-6|-
CASRRGQGNQPQHF
TGTGCCAGCAGACGAGGACAGGGCAATCAGCCCCAGCATTTT
>-|TRBJ2-5|TRBV28|-
CASTPGTPPEQYF
TGTGCCAGCACCCCGGGGACACCTCCGGAGCAGTACTTC